Reported below is one TCR beta chain. What it recognizes is unknown. These data belong to a study of cytomegalovirus exposure and HLA in healthy donors. Study conclusions and caveats: Using the classifier, cytomegalovirus status was reportedly diagnosed with high specificity and sensitivity.

The CDR3 has 16 amino acids. Unmatched junction bases numbered 6, after V lost 4 bases and J lost 3 bases. Germline V lookup: CDR1 KGHSH, CDR2 LQKENI. Primers: 60 Vbeta forward and 13 Jbeta reverse. The protocol was immunoSEQ multiplex PCR, while the TCRdb copy is restricted to in-frame clones and leaves out a portion. The sample has approximately 150,000 clones, approximately 80% seen once. The receptor was isolated from a woman between 18 and 29 years old in good health and CMV-seropositive. V gene TRBV18 combines with J gene TRBJ2-7; 13 bases map to TRBD2. Material: PBMCs. As DNA, the CDR3 is TGTGCCAGCTCACTTTCAGGGACTAGCGGGGACTACGAGCAGTACTTC. Translated: CASSLSGTSGDYEQYF.